The TCR beta chain under discussion was sequenced for a study of cytomegalovirus exposure and HLA in healthy donors. Study-level results: A highly shared variant cluster was judged a likely technical artifact.

Amplification used 60 Vbeta primers and 13 Jbeta primers. Profiling relied on immunoSEQ multiplex PCR, and the TCRdb table lists in-frame clones only, not all of them. The sample consists of more than 85,000 clones, 75% to 85% of them appearing once. Worth noting for this clone: The antigen remains unidentified.

The CDR3 loop spans 16 amino acids. Germline CDR1 reads SGHVS; CDR2 reads FQNEAQ. The V end lost 1 base, the J end lost 5 bases, and 17 bases lay between the germline ends. The sequenced sample consisted of PBMCs. This clonotype was sampled from a woman aged 45 to 65 in good health and CMV-seropositive. This chain joins TRBV7-8 and TRBJ1-2; no clear D. DNA for the CDR3: TGTGCCAGCAGCTTAGAGCAGGCTTCTAATCAATATGGCTACACCTTC. Translation gives CASSLEQASNQYGYTF. The complete variable domain, with remaining parts taken from reference TRBV7-8 and TRBJ1-2, reads GAGVSQSPRYKVAKRGQDVALRCDPISGHVSLFWYQQALGQGPEFLTYFQNEAQLDKSGLPSDRFFAERPEGSVSTLKIQRTQQEDSAVYLCASSLEQASNQYGYTFGSGTRLTVV.